This entry features one T cell receptor beta chain sequence. Its specificity is not known. Germline V gene lookup returns CDR1 SGHDN and CDR2 FVKESK. The germline V and J ends were trimmed by 5 bases and 5 bases, with 15 bases remaining between them. This CDR3 region has 14 residues. The PCR was carried out with 60 Vbeta primers and 13 Jbeta primers. Sequenced by immunoSEQ multiplex PCR; TCRdb stores in-frame clones only, minus some. Of approximately 140,000 clones in the sample, around 82% were seen once. This entry comes from a study of cytomegalovirus exposure and HLA in healthy donors. Notes on the study in general: Most TCR sequences showed up rarely, but some public TCRs showed up in many donors. Researchers counted about 150 TCR beta chains as cytomegalovirus-associated. Later analysis indicated greater clonal expansion among HLA-associated TCR beta chains than among equally common other chains.

The chain has TRBV14 and TRBJ1-1, with D possibly being TRBD1 (6 bases). This TCR derives from a boy aged 5-17 years in good health and CMV-seronegative. The source material was PBMCs. The DNA of the CDR3 is TGTGCCAGCAGCTTCACCGGGACAAGAACTGAAGCTTTCTTT. Protein product: CASSFTGTRTEAFF.